The T cell receptor beta chain under discussion was sequenced for a study of OX40 agonist ivuxolimab in advanced cancers. This clone was observed a single time. Its specificity is unknown. Other DNA sequences in this sample translate to the same CDR3. The repertoire was sequenced with immunoSEQ multiplex PCR; TCRdb's copy has only in-frame clones and lacks some. The sample includes some 69,000 clones, around nine tenths seen only once; the top ten take approximately 0.58%. Germline values: CDR1 ENHRY, CDR2 SYGVKD. The CDR3 totals 13 residues. With 6 bases clipped from V and 4 bases from J, the junction kept 3 bases outside the gene matches. Findings and limits, study-wide: Dosing at 0.1 to 3.0 mg/kg was accompanied by clonal expansion of CD4+ and CD8+ blood T cells by week 6.

This TCR was sampled from an adult with an advanced solid tumor such as melanoma, head and neck, liver or kidney cancer. The J gene is TRBJ2-1, the V gene TRBV10-3, with 7 bases matching TRBD2. The sample was CD4+ or CD8+ T cells sorted from blood, taken in a trial of the OX40 agonist ivuxolimab. The DNA of the CDR3 is TGTGCCATCAGAACTAGCGATTACAATGAGCAGTTCTTC. Amino acids: CAIRTSDYNEQFF.